A selection of T cell receptor beta chains follows, all from one sample in a study of long-term antiretroviral therapy in people with HIV. Profiling relied on immunoSEQ multiplex PCR, and the TCRdb table lists in-frame clones only, not all of them. The table lists 25,000 to 35,000 clones, approximately 96% of them singletons. This sample comprised unsorted PBMCs, obtained 6.6 years after starting antiretroviral therapy. These receptors all stem from a man aged 25 to 40 with HIV. Each CDR3 is given with its conserved first and last residue. D genes are given only for firm matches. Not every row has a clone size; where given, it reads once, few, many or a size class.

clone_size	v_call	j_call	d_call	cdr3_aa	cdr3_nt
NA	TRBV5-1	TRBJ2-7	TRBD1	CASSPWTGKALDEQYF	TGCGCCAGCAGCCCATGGACAGGGAAGGCATTGGACGAGCAGTACTTC
NA	TRBV4-3	TRBJ1-4	NA	CASSQDGPGATNEKLFF	TGCGCCAGCAGCCAAGATGGGCCAGGGGCAACTAATGAAAAACTGTTTTTT
NA	TRBV2	TRBJ1-2	NA	CASSAYWGLNYGYTF	TGTGCCAGCAGTGCGTATTGGGGGCTTAACTATGGCTACACCTTC
once	TRBV27	TRBJ2-3	TRBD1	CASSYRGSDTQYF	TGTGCCAGCAGCTACAGGGGATCAGATACGCAGTATTTT
NA	TRBV5-4	TRBJ1-6	NA	CASSLSGNSNSPLHF	TGTGCCAGCAGCTTGTCTGGCAATAGCAATTCACCCCTCCACTTT
NA	TRBV9	TRBJ2-3	NA	CASPRGDTQYF	TGTGCCAGCCCACGGGGAGATACGCAGTATTTT
few	TRBV6-6	TRBJ1-2	NA	CASALRIPDGYTF	TGTGCCAGCGCCCTCCGGATACCGGATGGCTACACCTTC
NA	TRBV4-1	TRBJ1-3	NA	CASSVPLGGNTIYF	TGCGCCAGCAGCGTACCTCTTGGGGGAAACACCATATATTTT
NA	TRBV4-1	TRBJ1-2	NA	CASSPGGYGYTF	TGCGCCAGCAGCCCGGGGGGGTACGGCTACACCTTC
once	TRBV7-6	TRBJ2-7	NA	CASSLFPGNTYEQYF	TGTGCCAGCAGCTTATTTCCAGGGAACACCTACGAGCAGTACTTC
NA	TRBV5-1	TRBJ2-5	NA	CASSGGETQYF	TGCGCCAGCAGCGGTGGAGAGACCCAGTACTTC
once	TRBV7-9	TRBJ1-1	NA	CASTPDRVVTEAFF	TGTGCCAGCACCCCGGACAGAGTTGTCACTGAAGCTTTCTTT
NA	TRBV7-9	TRBJ2-4	NA	CASSLDPGTQYF	TGTGCCAGCAGCCTGGACCCGGGAACTCAGTACTTC
NA	TRBV30	TRBJ1-5	NA	CAWSRGGGGNQPQHF	TGTGCCTGGAGTCGTGGGGGTGGTGGCAATCAGCCCCAGCATTTT
medium-sized	TRBV6-1	TRBJ1-5	NA	CASSEGGGNQPQHF	TGTGCCAGCAGCGAGGGGGGCGGCAATCAGCCCCAGCATTTT
once	TRBV5-6	TRBJ2-1	NA	CASSPMDRAYNEQFF	TGTGCCAGCAGCCCTATGGACAGAGCCTACAATGAGCAGTTCTTC
NA	TRBV7-9	TRBJ1-4	NA	CASSRADGGLKKLFF	TGTGCCAGCAGTCGCGCCGACGGGGGTCTTAAAAAACTGTTTTTT
NA	TRBV27	TRBJ2-2	NA	CASSFGGGTGELFF	TGTGCCAGCAGTTTCGGCGGCGGCACCGGGGAGCTGTTTTTT
NA	TRBV5-8	TRBJ2-2	NA	CASSPVTGELFF	TGTGCCAGCAGCCCTGTCACCGGGGAGCTGTTTTTT
NA	TRBV2	TRBJ2-7	TRBD2	CASSEGLAGEEQYF	TGTGCCAGCAGTGAGGGACTAGCGGGAGAAGAGCAGTACTTC
NA	TRBV9	TRBJ2-7	NA	CASSEGTAGGAGEPYEQYF	TGTGCCAGCAGCGAGGGGACGGCAGGGGGGGCCGGGGAGCCCTACGAGCAGTACTTC
NA	TRBV20-1	TRBJ2-7	NA	CSARGGGEQYF	TGCAGTGCTAGAGGCGGCGGCGAGCAGTACTTC
NA	TRBV15	TRBJ1-5	TRBD1	CATSSPPRDRAPRGQPQHF	TGTGCCACCAGCAGCCCCCCCCGGGACAGGGCCCCCCGGGGTCAGCCCCAGCATTTT
NA	TRBV10-3	TRBJ2-2	NA	CAINGGQNTGELFF	TGTGCCATCAATGGGGGGCAGAACACCGGGGAGCTGTTTTTT
NA	TRBV7-9	TRBJ2-7	NA	CASSLGGTYEQYF	TGTGCCAGCAGCTTAGGGGGAACCTACGAGCAGTACTTC
NA	TRBV4-1	TRBJ1-1	NA	CASSQGAGVNTEAFF	TGCGCCAGCAGCCAAGGGGCAGGGGTGAACACTGAAGCTTTCTTT
NA	TRBV30	TRBJ1-1	NA	CAWSVSRDTEAFF	TGTGCCTGGAGTGTTTCCAGGGACACTGAAGCTTTCTTT
NA	TRBV4-3	TRBJ1-1	NA	CASSHTRNTEAFF	TGCGCCAGCAGCCATACCAGGAACACTGAAGCTTTCTTT
NA	TRBV6-1	TRBJ2-1	TRBD2	CASSEEGTLLAGGKDEQFF	TGTGCCAGCAGTGAAGAGGGAACATTGCTAGCGGGAGGGAAAGATGAGCAGTTCTTC
NA	TRBV4-3	TRBJ1-5	NA	CASSQEAGVRPQHF	TGCGCCAGCAGCCAAGAGGCCGGGGTCCGGCCCCAGCATTTT
NA	TRBV4-3	TRBJ1-1	NA	CASSQDRAGEGTEAFF	TGCGCCAGCAGCCAAGATAGGGCAGGGGAAGGGACTGAAGCTTTCTTT
NA	TRBV7-6	TRBJ1-3	NA	CASSPGTPGNTIYF	TGTGCCAGCAGCCCTGGGACCCCTGGAAACACCATATATTTT
NA	TRBV7-2	TRBJ2-7	NA	CASSLTGRAYEQYF	TGTGCCAGCAGCTTGACAGGGAGGGCCTACGAGCAGTACTTC
once	TRBV11-3	TRBJ2-5	NA	CASSLSGAGVGETQYF	TGTGCCAGCAGCCTTTCGGGGGCAGGGGTAGGCGAGACCCAGTACTTC
NA	TRBV6-1	TRBJ2-7	TRBD1	CASRDRGGYEQYF	TGTGCCAGCCGGGACAGGGGAGGATACGAGCAGTACTTC
NA	TRBV7-6	TRBJ2-7	NA	CASSLDTGGGEQYF	TGTGCCAGCAGCTTAGATACCGGGGGAGGCGAGCAGTACTTC
NA	TRBV7-9	TRBJ2-5	TRBD2	CASSFGSSGGETQYF	TGTGCCAGCAGCTTCGGTTCTAGCGGGGGAGAGACCCAGTACTTC
NA	TRBV6-5	TRBJ2-7	NA	CASSYSTPGYYEQYF	TGTGCCAGCAGTTACTCGACCCCAGGATACTACGAGCAGTACTTC
NA	TRBV27	TRBJ2-7	NA	CASSSWDGTHLEQYF	TGTGCCAGCAGTAGCTGGGACGGAACGCATCTCGAGCAGTACTTC
NA	TRBV30	TRBJ1-1	NA	CAWSGTVMNTEAFF	TGTGCCTGGAGTGGGACAGTTATGAACACTGAAGCTTTCTTT